This passage covers 9 T cell receptor beta chains from one sample sequenced in a study of T cells expressing NK-cell markers. TCRdb re-called the 5' RACE reads and shows each CDR3 protein once, DNA omitted. The table lists about 390,000 distinct CDR3 sequences, with over 8.5% in the top ten. Sequencing used blood T cells: a sorted CD56 or NKG2C T cell subset, CD4+ or CD8+ T cells, or bulk PBMC T cells (not recorded which). The source is a woman in her forties or fifties in good health.

This chain joins TRBV15 and TRBJ2-1; the D call of TRBD1 rests on TCRdb alone, since no DNA is present to check it. CDR1 is LNHNV and CDR2 is YYDKDF in the germline V gene (reference sequence). CDR3 size: 16 residues. Here the CDR3 reads CATSRARGRTYNEQFF.

The chain uses TRBV18 and TRBJ2-5; TCRdb indicates TRBD1, and absent DNA this call remains unverified. The CDR3 consists of 15 residues. Germline CDR1 KGHSH, CDR2 LQKENI. CDR3 sequence: CASSPPTGLGETQYF.

The V and J genes are TRBV9 and TRBJ2-3; checking the TCRdb D call of TRBD2 is not possible without DNA. Germline CDR1 and CDR2: SGDLS and YYNGEE. The CDR3 is made up of 18 amino acids. The CDR3 protein is CASSVGLAGASSTDTQYF.

The chain uses TRBV25-1 and TRBJ1-2. Looked up from germline, CDR1 is MGHDK and CDR2 is SYGVNS. The CDR3 is made up of 11 amino acids. This CDR3 reads CASYEGYGYTF.

This chain links TRBV12-3 or TRBV12-4 with TRBJ1-2; there is no DNA to check the TCRdb D call of TRBD1. CDR3 length equals 17 residues. This CDR3 is CASSPLGTFITNYGYTF.

This sequence joins TRBV20-1 and TRBJ2-4; absent DNA, TCRdb's TRBD2 call cannot be checked. Germline V gene lookup returns CDR1 DFQATT and CDR2 SNEGSKA (reference sequence). The CDR3 has 15 residues. CDR3 protein: CSAREGGRGKNIQYF.

The gene calls are TRBV7-8 and TRBJ2-3; the TRBD1 assignment by TCRdb is unverifiable without DNA. The germline gives CDR1 SGHVS, CDR2 FQNEAQ. There are 15 residues in the CDR3. The CDR3 loop is CASTTAILGKSTQYF.

J is TRBJ1-1 and V is TRBV7-2; TCRdb names TRBD1, which stays unverified in the absence of DNA. Germline CDR1 and CDR2: SGHTA and FQGNSA. The CDR3 is 14 amino acids. CDR3 region: CASDWDSLNTEAFF.

The CDR3: CASRSTRGTNEKLFF. V gene TRBV12-3 or TRBV12-4 combines with J gene TRBJ1-4; the TRBD1 assignment by TCRdb is unverifiable without DNA. This CDR3 is 15 amino acids long.